The 14 T cell receptor beta chains below all came from one sample that was sequenced in a study of blood T cell repertoires in COVID-19. Measured with immunoSEQ multiplex PCR; TCRdb has only the in-frame clones, and not every one. Here the sample spans fewer than 250,000 clones, just under 85% being singletons. Sequenced: peripheral blood. The receptors originated from a woman aged 65 to 85 with active or convalescent COVID-19.

This clone has just one count. The rearrangement uses TRBV6-2 or TRBV6-3 and TRBJ1-2; the match to TRBD1 covers 8 bases. This CDR3 spans 14 amino acids. Germline CDR1 is MNHEY and CDR2 is SVGEGT. Germline trimming cut 6 bases from V and 4 bases from J; bases unmatched to any gene: 7. Here the CDR3 DNA reads TGTGCCAGCAGCCGGACAGGGATCAGCTATGGCTACACCTTC. Translating it yields CASSRTGISYGYTF.

CDR3 nucleotides: TGTGCCAGCAGCCCAAGCCTGGGGCCTAAAGAGACCCAGTACTTC. Its protein is CASSPSLGPKETQYF. This chain uses TRBV3-1 (or the pseudogene TRBV3-2) with TRBJ2-5; possible D gene TRBD1, 5 bases. The V end lost 4 bases, the J end lost 3 bases, and 15 bases lay between the germline ends. This CDR3 is 15 amino acids long. Germline V gene sequence: CDR1 LGHDT, CDR2 YNNKEL (reference sequence).

For the CDR3, the DNA is TGCGCCAGCAGCTTGGTCCCCAGCTCTGGAAACACCATATATTTT. Protein: CASSLVPSSGNTIYF. This rearrangement joins TRBV5-1 to TRBJ1-3, with D hard to call. The CDR3 contains 15 residues. V was clipped by 0 bases and J by 0 bases, with 7 bases between them. The germline gives CDR1 SGHRS, CDR2 YFSETQ.

This chain links TRBV20-1 with TRBJ2-1; D perhaps matches TRBD1 (7 bases). The CDR3 runs to 14 residues. The V and J ends lost 3 bases and 9 bases respectively, with 18 bases between them. The germline V gene has CDR1 DFQATT and CDR2 SNEGSKA (reference sequence). CDR3: CSASRRLQGGEQFF. CDR3 DNA: TGCAGTGCTAGTAGGAGACTCCAGGGGGGTGAGCAGTTCTTC.

Points on this clone: The sample has other DNA sequences that encode this CDR3 too. The chain uses TRBV24-1 and TRBJ2-5, with TRBD1 as a possible D gene (6 bases). The CDR3 spans 13 residues. The V gene lost 4 bases and the J gene lost 1 base, with 6 bases spanning the gap. Per the germline V gene, CDR1 is KGHDR and CDR2 is SFDVKD. CDR3 sequence (DNA): TGTGCCACCAGTGACAGGGGCCAAGAGACCCAGTACTTC. This translates into CATSDRGQETQYF.

The genes are TRBV5-5 and TRBJ1-1; a weak D match, TRBD1 (5 bases). Germline-derived CDR1 and CDR2 are SGHKS and YYEKEE (reference sequence). The CDR3 sequence is 14 residues long. With 2 bases removed from V and 3 bases from J, the gap between germline ends came to 11 bases. CDR3 sequence reads: CASSFFVGDTEAFF. CDR3 DNA: TGTGCCAGCAGCTTTTTCGTAGGGGACACTGAAGCTTTCTTT.

The chain links TRBV19 to TRBJ2-1, with TRBD2 matching 13 bases. This CDR3 contains 19 residues. Germline trimming cut 5 bases from V and 5 bases from J; bases unmatched to any gene: 15. CDR1 is LNHDA, CDR2 SQIVND, per germline (reference sequence). CDR3 sequence reads: CASSLWATSGRPGNNEQFF. In DNA, the CDR3 is TGTGCCAGTAGTTTATGGGCGACTAGCGGGAGGCCAGGAAACAATGAGCAGTTCTTC.

The CDR3 DNA is TGTGCCAGCAGTGTTGCGGGAGGGCCGGGGAATGAGCAGTTCTTC. Its protein is CASSVAGGPGNEQFF. J is TRBJ2-1 and V is TRBV6-4; 9 bases agree with TRBD2. The trim removed 4 bases at V and 7 bases at J, leaving 8 bases unmatched. This CDR3 has 15 amino acids. From germline, CDR1 is MRHNA and CDR2 SNTAGT.

This chain connects TRBV5-4 to TRBJ2-7; 8 bases align to TRBD1. The CDR3 runs 13 residues. Per the germline V gene, CDR1 is SGHNT and CDR2 is YYREEE (reference sequence). The trim removed 0 bases at V and 7 bases at J, leaving 3 bases unmatched. The CDR3 loop is CASSLAGTGEQYF. The CDR3 region has the DNA TGTGCCAGCAGCTTGGCGGGGACAGGAGAGCAGTACTTC.

The genes are TRBV6-6 and TRBJ2-5; possible D gene TRBD2, 5 bases. Germline values: CDR1 MNHNY, CDR2 SVGAGI (reference sequence). The CDR3 sequence is 16 residues long. V lost 5 bases, J lost 5 bases, and 21 bases lay in between. CDR3 nucleotide sequence: TGTGCCAGCAGTCAGCTCCTTCGTCGAGGGCGGGAGACCCAGTACTTC. It codes for CASSQLLRRGRETQYF.

The sample holds many counts of this clone. J is TRBJ1-5 and V is TRBV6-5, with D unclear. There are 13 residues in the CDR3. The V and J ends lost 5 bases and 3 bases respectively, with 8 bases between them. Germline CDR1 MNHEY, CDR2 SVGAGI. The CDR3 DNA sequence: TGTGCCAGCAGTAACACCCCCAATCAGCCCCAGCATTTT. This gives the protein CASSNTPNQPQHF.

This clone was seen at least ten times. The rearrangement links TRBV11-2 to TRBJ1-2; D is possibly TRBD1 (5 bases). From germline, CDR1 is SGHAT and CDR2 FQNNGV. The length of the CDR3 is 13 residues. The V and J ends lost 5 bases and 7 bases respectively, with 14 bases between them. The CDR3 spells CASSRRGVVGYTF. The CDR3 DNA reads TGTGCCAGCAGCCGTCGGGGGGTGGTTGGCTACACCTTC.

V and J are TRBV6-5 and TRBJ2-3, with 10 positions matching TRBD2. Germline V lookup: CDR1 MNHEY, CDR2 SVGAGI. The CDR3 is 15 amino acids. CDR3 sequence: CSIRTSGYGTDTQYF. The CDR3 DNA reads as TGTTCTATCAGGACTAGCGGTTATGGCACAGATACGCAGTATTTT.

The CDR3 here is CASSPSSQNSPLHF. The CDR3 DNA is TGTGCCAGCTCACCATCGAGCCAAAATTCACCCCTCCACTTT. This sequence joins TRBV18 and TRBJ1-6, with D unclear. Trimming removed 2 bases from V and 7 bases from J, with 9 bases in between. The CDR3 length is 14 residues. CDR1 KGHSH and CDR2 LQKENI come from the germline V gene.